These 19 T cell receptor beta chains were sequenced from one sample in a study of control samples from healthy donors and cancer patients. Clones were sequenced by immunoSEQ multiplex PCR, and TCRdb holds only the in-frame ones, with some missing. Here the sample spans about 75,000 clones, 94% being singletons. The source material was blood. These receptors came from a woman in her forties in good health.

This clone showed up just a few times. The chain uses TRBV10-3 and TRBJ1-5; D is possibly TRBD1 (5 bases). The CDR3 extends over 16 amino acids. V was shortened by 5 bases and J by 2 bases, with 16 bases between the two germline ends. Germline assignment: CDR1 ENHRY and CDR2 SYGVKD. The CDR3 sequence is CAISRGYARGNQPQHF. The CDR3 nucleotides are TGTGCCATCAGTCGGGGGTACGCTAGGGGCAATCAGCCCCAGCATTTT.

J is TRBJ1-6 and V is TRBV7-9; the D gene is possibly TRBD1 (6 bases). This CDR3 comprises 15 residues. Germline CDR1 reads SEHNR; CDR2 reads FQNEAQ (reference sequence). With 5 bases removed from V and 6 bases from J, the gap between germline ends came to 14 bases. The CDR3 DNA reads TGTGCCAGCAGCCTACCCAGGGGACCTAATTCACCCCTCCACTTT. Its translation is CASSLPRGPNSPLHF.

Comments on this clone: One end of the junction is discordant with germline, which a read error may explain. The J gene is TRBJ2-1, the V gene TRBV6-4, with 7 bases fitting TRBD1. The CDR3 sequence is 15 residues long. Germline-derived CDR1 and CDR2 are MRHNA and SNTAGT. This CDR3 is CTSSEYGPQGNEQFF. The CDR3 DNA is TGTACCAGCAGTGAATATGGGCCACAGGGGAATGAGCAGTTCTTC.

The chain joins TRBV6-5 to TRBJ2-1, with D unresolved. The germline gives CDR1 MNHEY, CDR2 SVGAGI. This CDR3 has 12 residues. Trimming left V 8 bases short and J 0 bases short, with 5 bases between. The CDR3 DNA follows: TGTGCCAGCGATAGCTCCTACAATGAGCAGTTCTTC. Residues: CASDSSYNEQFF.

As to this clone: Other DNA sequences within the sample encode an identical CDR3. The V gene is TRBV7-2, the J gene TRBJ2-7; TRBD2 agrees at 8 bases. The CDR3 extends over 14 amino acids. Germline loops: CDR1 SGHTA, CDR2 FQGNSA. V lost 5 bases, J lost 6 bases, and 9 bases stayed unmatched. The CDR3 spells CASSPGLGVGEQYF. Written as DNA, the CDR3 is TGTGCCAGCAGCCCGGGACTAGGGGTTGGCGAGCAGTACTTC.

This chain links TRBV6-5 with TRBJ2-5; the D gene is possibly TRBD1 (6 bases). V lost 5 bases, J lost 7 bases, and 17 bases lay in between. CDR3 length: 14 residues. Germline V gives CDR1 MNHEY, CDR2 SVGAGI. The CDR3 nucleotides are TGTGCCAGCAGTACCTCCACAGGGACGGTGACCCAGTACTTC. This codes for CASSTSTGTVTQYF.

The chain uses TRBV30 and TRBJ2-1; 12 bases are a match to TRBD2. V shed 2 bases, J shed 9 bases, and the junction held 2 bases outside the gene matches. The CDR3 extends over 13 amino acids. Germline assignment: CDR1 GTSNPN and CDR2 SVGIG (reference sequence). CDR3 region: CAWSLTSGSEQFF. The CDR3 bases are TGTGCCTGGAGTCTGACTAGCGGGAGTGAGCAGTTCTTC.

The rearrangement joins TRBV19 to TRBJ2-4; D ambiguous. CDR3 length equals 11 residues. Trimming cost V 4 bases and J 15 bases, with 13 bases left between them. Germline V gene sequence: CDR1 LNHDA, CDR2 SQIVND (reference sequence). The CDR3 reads CASSNGPEWYF. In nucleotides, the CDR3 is TGTGCCAGTAGTAACGGACCCGAGTGGTACTTC. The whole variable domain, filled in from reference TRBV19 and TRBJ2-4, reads DGGITQSPKYLFRKEGQNVTLSCEQNLNHDAMYWYRQDPGQGLRLIYYSQIVNDFQKGDIAEGYSVSREKKESFPLTVTSAQKNPTAFYLCASSNGPEWYFGAGTRLSVL.

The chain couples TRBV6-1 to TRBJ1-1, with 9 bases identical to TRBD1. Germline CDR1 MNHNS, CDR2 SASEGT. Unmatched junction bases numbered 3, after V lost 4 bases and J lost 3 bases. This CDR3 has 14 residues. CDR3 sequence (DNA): TGTGCCAGCAGTGGACAGGGGGATTACACTGAAGCTTTCTTT. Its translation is CASSGQGDYTEAFF.

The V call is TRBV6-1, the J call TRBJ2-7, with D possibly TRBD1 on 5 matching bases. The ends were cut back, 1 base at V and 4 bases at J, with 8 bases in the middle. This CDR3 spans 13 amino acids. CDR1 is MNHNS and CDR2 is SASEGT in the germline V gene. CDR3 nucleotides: TGTGCCAGCAGTGAAGTCGACAGTTACGAGCAGTACTTC. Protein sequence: CASSEVDSYEQYF.

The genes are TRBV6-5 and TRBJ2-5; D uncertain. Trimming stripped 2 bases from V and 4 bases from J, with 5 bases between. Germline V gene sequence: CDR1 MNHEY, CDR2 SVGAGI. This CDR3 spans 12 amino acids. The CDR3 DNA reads TGTGCCAGCAGTTACCACGGAGAGACCCAGTACTTC. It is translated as CASSYHGETQYF.

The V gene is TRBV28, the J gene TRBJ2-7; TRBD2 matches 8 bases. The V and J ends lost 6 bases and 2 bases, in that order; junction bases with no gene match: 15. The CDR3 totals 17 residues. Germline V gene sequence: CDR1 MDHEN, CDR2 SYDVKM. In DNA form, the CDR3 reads TGTGCCAGCAGAACGCCGGGCCGCAGCGGGGGAGCCTACGAGCAGTACTTC. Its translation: CASRTPGRSGGAYEQYF.

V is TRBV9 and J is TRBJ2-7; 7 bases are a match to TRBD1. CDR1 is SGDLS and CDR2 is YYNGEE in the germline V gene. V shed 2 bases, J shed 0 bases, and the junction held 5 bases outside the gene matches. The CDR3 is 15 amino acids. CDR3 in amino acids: CASSVSGTVSYEQYF. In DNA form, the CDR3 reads TGTGCCAGCAGCGTCTCGGGGACAGTCTCCTACGAGCAGTACTTC.

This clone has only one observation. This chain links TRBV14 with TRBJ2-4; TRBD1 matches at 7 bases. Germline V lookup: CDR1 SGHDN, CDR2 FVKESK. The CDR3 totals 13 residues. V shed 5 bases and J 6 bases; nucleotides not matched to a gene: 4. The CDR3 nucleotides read TGTGCCAGCAGCTGGGGACAGCTAAACATTCAGTACTTC. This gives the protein CASSWGQLNIQYF.

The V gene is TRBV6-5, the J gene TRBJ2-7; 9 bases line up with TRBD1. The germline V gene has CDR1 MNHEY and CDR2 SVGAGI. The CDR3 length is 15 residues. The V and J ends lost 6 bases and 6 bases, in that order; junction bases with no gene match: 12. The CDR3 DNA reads TGTGCCAGCAGAACAACCGCGGGACAGGGATCCGAGCAGTACTTC. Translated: CASRTTAGQGSEQYF.

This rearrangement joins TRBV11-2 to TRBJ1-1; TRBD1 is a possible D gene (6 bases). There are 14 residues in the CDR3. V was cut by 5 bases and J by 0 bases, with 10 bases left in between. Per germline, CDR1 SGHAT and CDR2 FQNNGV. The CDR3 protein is CASSHGGLNTEAFF. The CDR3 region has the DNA TGTGCCAGCAGCCACGGGGGCCTGAACACTGAAGCTTTCTTT.

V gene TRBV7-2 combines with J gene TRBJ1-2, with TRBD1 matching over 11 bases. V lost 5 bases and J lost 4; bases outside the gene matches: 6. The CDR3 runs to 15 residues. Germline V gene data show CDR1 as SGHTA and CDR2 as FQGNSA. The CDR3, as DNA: TGTGCCAGCAGCCCCCGGGACAGGGGGGCCTATGGCTACACCTTC. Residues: CASSPRDRGAYGYTF.

Here the CDR3 reads CASSPPVVRNTEAFF. Here the CDR3 DNA reads TGTGCCAGCTCACCACCGGTTGTCAGGAACACTGAAGCTTTCTTT. The rearrangement joins TRBV18 to TRBJ1-1; D gene uncertain. The germline CDR1 and CDR2 sequences are KGHSH and LQKENI. This CDR3 comprises 15 residues. Between the trimmed V and J ends, which lost 0 bases and 1 base, there was a span of 9 bases. Full variable domain (outside the CDR3, taken from reference TRBV18 and TRBJ1-1): NAGVMQNPRHLVRRRGQEARLRCSPMKGHSHVYWYRQLPEEGLKFMVYLQKENIIDESGMPKERFSAEFPKEGPSILRIQQVVRGDSAAYFCASSPPVVRNTEAFFGQGTRLTVV.

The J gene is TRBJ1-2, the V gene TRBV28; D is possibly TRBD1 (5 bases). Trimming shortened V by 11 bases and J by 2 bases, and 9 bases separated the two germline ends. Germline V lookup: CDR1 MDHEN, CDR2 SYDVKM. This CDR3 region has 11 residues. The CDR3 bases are TGTGCCGGCCAGGGAAACTATGGCTACACCTTC. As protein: CAGQGNYGYTF.